Given below is one T cell receptor beta chain in context. This specimen comes from a study of T-cell memory formation after mild COVID-19. Sample barcodes and UMIs were carried by the TCR alpha and TCR beta cDNA libraries that 5'RACE generated with constant-segment primers. TCRdb called the 5' RACE reads again in MiXCR, with one record for every CDR3 protein. This sample has almost 550,000 distinct CDR3 sequences, with roughly 21% found just once. Germline V CDR1 and CDR2: SQVTM, ANQGSEA. Trimming cost V 3 bases and J 3 bases; bases outside gene matches: 4. This CDR3 contains 14 residues. The material sequenced was PBMCs or a T cell subset sorted from them (not recorded which). The sequence was obtained from an adult woman who had mild COVID-19 (a few samples of this study predate the infection). Cell type and time point are not known. This chain uses TRBV29-1 with TRBJ1-1, with 10 bases fitting TRBD1. The CDR3 loop is CSVDRGTGDTEAFF. The CDR3 DNA reads TGCAGCGTTGATCGTGGGACAGGGGACACTGAAGCTTTCTTT.